The 2 T cell receptor beta chains below all came from one sample that was sequenced in a study of control samples from healthy donors and cancer patients. Produced via immunoSEQ multiplex PCR; TCRdb's table is partial and in-frame only. The table has about 110,000 clones, approximately 82% seen once; the top ten hold under 8.5%. Input material: blood. The receptor source for this set is a man between 18 and 35 years old in good health.

This sequence joins TRBV30 and TRBJ2-6; D not resolved. The V and J ends lost 2 bases and 0 bases respectively, with 5 bases between them. Germline loops: CDR1 GTSNPN, CDR2 SVGIG (reference sequence). The CDR3 sequence is 14 residues long. The CDR3 coding sequence is TGTGCCTGGAGTTACAACTCTGGGGCCAACGTCCTGACTTTC. Protein sequence: CAWSYNSGANVLTF. Variable domain in full (rest from reference TRBV30 and TRBJ2-6): SQTIHQWPATLVQPVGSPLSLECTVEGTSNPNLYWYRQAAGRGLQLLFYSVGIGQISSEVPQNLSASRPQDRQFILSSKKLLLSDSGFYLCAWSYNSGANVLTFGAGSRLTVL.

CDR3 sequence reads: CASSSRDRGYGYTF. DNA for the CDR3: TGTGCCAGCAGTTCCAGGGACAGGGGCTATGGCTACACCTTC. The rearrangement joins TRBV6-5 to TRBJ1-2, with 10 bases lining up with TRBD1. J lost 4 bases, V lost 4 bases, and 3 bases had no gene match. The CDR3 length is 14 residues. Germline V gene data show CDR1 as MNHEY and CDR2 as SVGAGI.